The 14 T cell receptor beta chains below were found in one sample sequenced in a study of graft-versus-host responses after intestinal transplantation. Their antigens are not known. Clones were sequenced by immunoSEQ multiplex PCR, and TCRdb holds only the in-frame ones, with some missing. Among 85,000 to 90,000 clones listed, about four fifths were seen once. This specimen consisted of unstimulated CD8+ T cells sorted from spleen or lymph node cells, obtained before intestinal transplant. Receptors originate from a human donor who received an intestinal transplant.

The V call is TRBV5-1, the J call TRBJ1-5; 11 positions agree with TRBD1. V was pared by 1 base and J by 4 bases, with 7 bases of the junction left unmatched. The CDR3 is 17 amino acids. Germline V lookup: CDR1 SGHRS, CDR2 YFSETQ. CDR3 region: CASSLKNRDRGNQPQHF. The CDR3 nucleotides read TGCGCCAGCAGCTTGAAGAATAGGGACAGGGGGAATCAGCCCCAGCATTTT.

The chain joins TRBV19 to TRBJ1-2; D is possibly TRBD1 (6 bases). The CDR3 runs 12 residues. Germline V gene sequence: CDR1 LNHDA, CDR2 SQIVND (reference sequence). V was cut by 6 bases and J by 5 bases, with 10 bases left in between. CDR3 in amino acids: CASSFQGYGYTF. The CDR3 DNA is TGTGCCAGTAGCTTCCAGGGGTATGGCTACACCTTC.

The chain links TRBV6-4 to TRBJ1-1, with D possibly being TRBD1 (5 bases). The CDR3 sequence is 12 residues long. CDR1 and CDR2 from the germline V gene are MRHNA and SNTAGT. V lost 10 bases and J lost 0, with 9 bases in between. The CDR3 bases are TGTGCCACCGGACATTTGAACACTGAAGCTTTCTTT. This sequence encodes CATGHLNTEAFF.

The rearrangement uses TRBV28 and TRBJ2-1, with 10 bases identical to TRBD2. This CDR3 has 16 amino acids. V trimming: 5 bases; J trimming: 5 bases; junction bases outside the gene matches: 9. Germline V CDR1 and CDR2: MDHEN, SYDVKM. The CDR3 here is CASSVLAGPADNEQFF. DNA of the CDR3: TGTGCCAGCAGTGTACTAGCGGGGCCCGCGGACAATGAGCAGTTCTTC.

The V and J genes are TRBV6-1 and TRBJ2-4; TRBD2 might be the D (7 bases). Per germline, CDR1 MNHNS and CDR2 SASEGT. The ends were cut back, 2 bases at V and 8 bases at J, with 13 bases in the middle. There are 14 residues in the CDR3. The CDR3 loop reads CASSEQGGGDIQYF. CDR3 nucleotide sequence: TGTGCCAGCAGTGAACAGGGAGGGGGAGACATTCAGTACTTC.

CDR3 sequence: CASSEGWGLDEQFF. CDR3 DNA sequence: TGCGCCAGCAGTGAAGGCTGGGGCCTGGATGAGCAGTTCTTC. The gene calls are TRBV10-2 and TRBJ2-1, with TRBD1 as a possible D gene (5 bases). The CDR3 runs 14 residues. Germline V gene lookup returns CDR1 WSHSY and CDR2 SAAADI. The V gene lost 3 bases and the J gene lost 8 bases, with 14 bases spanning the gap.

The chain couples TRBV6-5 to TRBJ2-5, with 7 bases lining up with TRBD2. V trimming: 2 bases; J trimming: 1 base; junction bases outside the gene matches: 4. The CDR3 runs 15 residues. Germline loops: CDR1 MNHEY, CDR2 SVGAGI. DNA of the CDR3: TGTGCCAGCAGTTACCTAGCGGAGCCCCAAGAGACCCAGTACTTC. Its translation: CASSYLAEPQETQYF.

Details on this clone: One end of the junction fails to match germline, which may point to a read error. The rearrangement links TRBV7-7 to TRBJ2-3, with D unresolved. CDR1 and CDR2 (germline): SSHAT, FNYEAQ (reference sequence). The CDR3 runs to 16 residues. CDR3 amino acids: CASSLGSRKGTDTQYF. Written as DNA, the CDR3 is TGTGCTAGCAGCTTAGGGTCCAGGAAGGGCACAGATACGCAGTATTTT.

V gene TRBV7-3 combines with J gene TRBJ2-3, with D possibly TRBD2 on 5 matching bases. V was trimmed by 6 bases and J by 4 bases, leaving 20 bases between them. This CDR3 region has 16 residues. CDR1 and CDR2 from the germline V gene are SGHTA and FQGTGA. CDR3 in amino acids: CASSPFGLLRADTQYF. CDR3 bases: TGTGCCAGCAGTCCATTCGGACTCTTAAGGGCAGATACGCAGTATTTT.

The V gene is TRBV2, the J gene TRBJ1-5, with 7 nucleotides matching TRBD1. V shed 3 bases and J 0 bases; nucleotides not matched to a gene: 5. The CDR3 spans 16 residues. The germline V gene has CDR1 SNHLY and CDR2 FYNNEI. The CDR3, as DNA: TGTGCCAGCAGTGACGGACAGGTTTCTAGCAATCAGCCCCAGCATTTT. Translating it yields CASSDGQVSSNQPQHF.

V usage is TRBV19 and J usage is TRBJ2-1; D is undetermined. CDR3 size: 12 residues. V was cut by 6 bases and J by 5 bases, with 8 bases left in between. CDR1 LNHDA and CDR2 SQIVND come from the germline V gene (reference sequence). Written as DNA, the CDR3 is TGTGCCAGTAGCGTCAGCAACAATGAGCAGTTCTTC. Protein sequence: CASSVSNNEQFF.

V usage is TRBV11-2 and J usage is TRBJ2-2; TRBD1 is a possible D gene (5 bases). The CDR3 is 16 residues long. V was clipped by 5 bases and J by 4 bases, with 17 bases between them. Per the germline V gene, CDR1 is SGHAT and CDR2 is FQNNGV. CDR3 nucleotides: TGTGCCAGCAGCGGCGACAGAACCCCTATCACCGGGGAGCTGTTTTTT. Protein: CASSGDRTPITGELFF. Full variable domain (rest looked up from reference TRBV11-2 and TRBJ2-2): EAGVAQSPRYKIIEKRQSVAFWCNPISGHATLYWYQQILGQGPKLLIQFQNNGVVDDSQLPKDRFSAERLKGVDSTLKIQPAKLEDSAVYLCASSGDRTPITGELFFGEGSRLTVL.

V is TRBV10-3 and J is TRBJ2-1, with D possibly matching TRBD2 (7 bases). The CDR3 sequence is 17 residues long. Germline values: CDR1 ENHRY, CDR2 SYGVKD. Trimming removed 2 bases from V and 3 bases from J, with 17 bases in between. CDR3: CAISEKGGLFLYNEQFF. CDR3 bases: TGTGCCATCAGTGAGAAGGGGGGGCTCTTTCTCTACAATGAGCAGTTCTTC.

The rearrangement uses TRBV12-1 and TRBJ2-5; the table calls TRBD1, which could not be checked here. TRBV12-1 is a listed pseudogene. The CDR3 is 13 residues long. The CDR3 DNA reads as TGTGCCAGCAGCCCTAACAGGGGCGAGACCCAGTACTTC. It is translated as CASSPNRGETQYF.